Following are 2 T cell receptor beta chains from one sample sequenced in a study of OX40 agonist ivuxolimab in advanced cancers. Clones were sequenced by immunoSEQ multiplex PCR, and TCRdb holds only the in-frame ones, with some missing. The sample lists about 47,000 clones, around 88% occurring once. This material consisted of CD4+ or CD8+ T cells sorted from blood, taken in a trial of the OX40 agonist ivuxolimab. The receptors come from an adult with an advanced solid tumor such as melanoma, head and neck, liver or kidney cancer.

The chain links TRBV6-5 to TRBJ1-1; no firm D call. This CDR3 is built from 13 residues. Germline V gene data show CDR1 as MNHEY and CDR2 as SVGAGI. V was cut by 5 bases and J by 0 bases, with 7 bases left in between. Here the CDR3 reads CASSLRMNTEAFF. For the CDR3, the DNA is TGTGCCAGCAGTCTCAGAATGAACACTGAAGCTTTCTTT.

The chain recombines TRBV20-1 with TRBJ2-5; D is unclear. The assigned J gene may be wrong: the sequence end matches TRBJ2-7 better. The germline V gene encodes CDR1 DFQATT and CDR2 SNEGSKA (reference sequence). The CDR3 totals 11 residues. The DNA of the CDR3 is TGCAGTGCTCACCGCTCCTACGAGCAGTACTTC. This translates into CSAHRSYEQYF.